In its sample, the clone carrying this T cell receptor beta chain was seen many times. What it binds is unknown. The data belong to a study of regulatory T cells in long-lasting Graves disease. The time point: newly diagnosed GD, antithyroid drugs for less than 3 months. PBMC-derived RNA was used for the TCR library. Patients came through an endocrinology department, and that department was in Xi'an, China. With EDTA tubes as the receptacles, around 10 milliliters of peripheral blood were drawn. Study observations and caveats: Lower TCR diversity was seen in persistent Graves' patients than in newly diagnosed ones.

V lost 2 bases to trimming and J lost 2 bases, with 11 bases between them. Germline V gene data show CDR1 as SGHAT and CDR2 as FQNNGV. The CDR3 extends over 15 amino acids. CDR3 regions were amplified by Arm-PCR using iRepertoire HTBI primers to build TCR beta libraries. Via MiXCR, TCRdb re-called the multiplex PCR reads, giving one row per CDR3 protein. The profile shows 350,000 to 450,000 distinct CDR3 sequences, over 9.5% of them singletons. A further study also used this sample, focusing on T cells in Graves' hyperthyroidism and ophthalmopathy. That paper adds: With a median lead of around 6.7 months before onset, the model predicted ophthalmopathy.

The source material was peripheral blood mononuclear cells (PBMCs), sampled at new diagnosis, from a patient treated with antithyroid drugs. The clonotype was recovered from a woman younger than 35 with Graves disease. The rearrangement joins TRBV11-2 to TRBJ2-3; D tentatively fits TRBD1 or TRBD2 (5 bases each). The CDR3 sequence is CASSLLRGFTDTQYF. The CDR3 coding sequence is TGTGCCAGCAGCTTATTACGGGGCTTCACAGATACGCAGTATTTT.